Listed here are 7 T cell receptor beta chains from one sample, sequenced in a study of blood T cell repertoires in COVID-19. Produced via immunoSEQ multiplex PCR; TCRdb's table is partial and in-frame only. The sample contains a few hundred thousand clones, approximately 86% of which appear only once. Sequences were obtained from peripheral blood. The source of these receptors is a woman aged 60-75 years with COVID-19, enrolled during active disease.

The chain is built from TRBV19 and TRBJ2-1; 9 bases align to TRBD2. This CDR3 region has 14 residues. The ends lost 8 bases at V and 9 bases at J; junction bases unmatched: 11. Germline CDR1 is LNHDA and CDR2 is SQIVND (reference sequence). This CDR3 reads CASRLAGRGREQFF. The CDR3 DNA reads TGTGCCAGTCGTCTAGCGGGGAGAGGGCGTGAGCAGTTCTTC.

CDR3 sequence reads: CASSPRGSLYGYTF. CDR3 DNA: TGCGCCAGCAGCCCTAGGGGGAGCCTCTATGGCTACACCTTC. The genes are TRBV4-1 and TRBJ1-2; tentatively, D is TRBD1 (6 bases). CDR3 length: 14 residues. CDR1 and CDR2 from the germline V gene are MGHRA and YSYEKL. The ends were cut back, 4 bases at V and 4 bases at J, with 13 bases in the middle.

Regarding this clone: The same CDR3 arises from other DNA sequences in this sample as well. The V and J genes are TRBV18 and TRBJ1-2; 8 nucleotides line up with TRBD1. The germline V gene encodes CDR1 KGHSH and CDR2 LQKENI. The CDR3 totals 13 residues. Unmatched junction bases numbered 8, after V lost 6 bases and J lost 8 bases. The CDR3 spells CASSPDRVYGYTF. CDR3 in DNA: TGTGCCAGCTCGCCGGACAGGGTCTACGGCTACACCTTC.

The gene calls are TRBV5-4 and TRBJ2-1; D possibly corresponds to TRBD1 (7 bases). The CDR3 is made up of 16 amino acids. Trimming shortened V by 7 bases and J by 3 bases, and 20 bases separated the two germline ends. CDR1 is SGHNT, CDR2 YYREEE, per germline (reference sequence). CDR3 protein: CASFVYQGGVYNEQFF. As DNA, the CDR3 is TGTGCCAGCTTCGTGTATCAGGGGGGCGTCTACAATGAGCAGTTCTTC.

This clone occurred once. The V gene is TRBV7-8, the J gene TRBJ1-2; tentative D call: TRBD1 (5 bases). V lost 4 bases, J lost 7 bases, and 22 bases lay in between. Germline V gene sequence: CDR1 SGHVS, CDR2 FQNEAQ. This CDR3 is built from 16 residues. The CDR3, as DNA: TGTGCCAGCAGCTCAGATCCGGGACTCCCGCCGGGTGGCTACACCTTC. It translates to CASSSDPGLPPGGYTF. Filled out from reference TRBV7-8 and TRBJ1-2, the complete variable domain reads GAGVSQSPRYKVAKRGQDVALRCDPISGHVSLFWYQQALGQGPEFLTYFQNEAQLDKSGLPSDRFFAERPEGSVSTLKIQRTQQEDSAVYLCASSSDPGLPPGGYTFGSGTRLTVV.

This chain links TRBV5-1 with TRBJ1-3, with 8 bases aligning to TRBD1. Germline V gene lookup returns CDR1 SGHRS and CDR2 YFSETQ. This CDR3 has 15 amino acids. Trimming removed 3 bases from V and 7 bases from J; junction bases left unmatched: 9. CDR3 DNA sequence: TGCGCCAGCAGCTCGGGACAGGTGTCTTTCAACACCATATATTTT. It encodes CASSSGQVSFNTIYF. Using reference TRBV5-1 and TRBJ1-3 for the parts outside the CDR3, the full variable domain is KAGVTQTPRYLIKTRGQQVTLSCSPISGHRSVSWYQQTPGQGLQFLFEYFSETQRNKGNFPGRFSGRQFSNSRSEMNVSTLELGDSALYLCASSSGQVSFNTIYFGEGSWLTVV.

This chain links TRBV4-3 with TRBJ2-5; TRBD2 matches 9 bases. Unmatched junction bases numbered 6, after V lost 0 bases and J lost 1 base. CDR3 length: 17 residues. CDR1 and CDR2 (germline): LGHNA, YSLEER. CDR3 residues: CASSQDARGGAQETQYF. CDR3 DNA: TGCGCCAGCAGCCAAGATGCGCGGGGGGGAGCCCAAGAGACCCAGTACTTC.